The clone carrying this TCR beta chain was seen more than once but under ten times. V dropped 4 bases and J dropped 3 bases, with 9 bases sitting between them. From germline, CDR1 is ENHRY and CDR2 SYGVKD. The CDR3 contains 13 residues. How the authors handled the data: How many nucleated cells were present was estimated from reference gene primer amplification. Sequencing was performed with immunoSEQ multiplex PCR; in TCRdb, only in-frame clones are kept and a portion is missing. D and trimming come from the DNA, and the V and J calls and clone size come from that table. The table records 40,000 to 50,000 clones, 75% to 90% of them present only once. This entry belongs to a study of blood T cell repertoires in COVID-19. For the study at large: Whether acute or convalescent, the COVID-19 samples came from the United States, Italy and Spain. The cDNA or gDNA used as material had been derived from T cells, B-cell-depleted T cells, or PBMCs.

Material for sequencing was peripheral blood. V gene TRBV10-3 combines with J gene TRBJ1-1, with D tentatively TRBD1 (6 bases). This TCR derives from a human donor in a cohort sampled during active COVID-19. CDR3 sequence reads: CAISGGTYTEAFF. The CDR3 nucleotides are TGTGCCATCAGTGGTGGGACATACACTGAAGCTTTCTTT.